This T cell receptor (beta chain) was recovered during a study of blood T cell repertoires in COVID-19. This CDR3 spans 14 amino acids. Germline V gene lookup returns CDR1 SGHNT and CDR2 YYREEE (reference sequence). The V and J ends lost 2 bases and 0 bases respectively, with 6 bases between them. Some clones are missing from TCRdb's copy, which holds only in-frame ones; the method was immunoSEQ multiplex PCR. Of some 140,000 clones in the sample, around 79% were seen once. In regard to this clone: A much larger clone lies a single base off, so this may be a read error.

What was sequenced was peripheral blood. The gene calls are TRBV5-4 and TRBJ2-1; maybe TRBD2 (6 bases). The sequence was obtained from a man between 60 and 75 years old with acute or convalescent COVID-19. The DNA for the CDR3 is TGTGCCAGCAGCTTCGGGAGCTCCTACAATGAGCAGTTCTTC. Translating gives CASSFGSSYNEQFF.